These 2 T cell receptor beta chains originate from one sample sequenced in a study of T cell responses to AZD1222 COVID-19 vaccine. Profiling relied on immunoSEQ multiplex PCR, and the TCRdb table lists in-frame clones only, not all of them. The profile shows about 88,000 clones, about nine tenths of them singletons. The source material was peripheral blood, sampled 28 days after the second AZD1222 dose. Receptor source: an adult who received the AZD1222 COVID-19 vaccine.

This sequence joins TRBV6-5 and TRBJ1-1; D not resolved. Trimming cost V 6 bases and J 0 bases, with 11 bases left between them. The CDR3 consists of 14 residues. Per germline, CDR1 MNHEY and CDR2 SVGAGI. CDR3 sequence: CASSPGGVNTEAFF. In DNA form, the CDR3 reads TGTGCCAGCAGCCCAGGTGGGGTGAACACTGAAGCTTTCTTT.

The chain combines TRBV28 with TRBJ2-6; D remains unclear. Deletions cut 10 bases from V and 4 bases from J, with 14 bases between. The CDR3 consists of 14 residues. CDR1 is MDHEN and CDR2 is SYDVKM in the germline V gene. CDR3 bases: TGTGCCATCCCGGCACAGTCCGGGGCCAACGTCCTGACTTTC. Protein sequence: CAIPAQSGANVLTF.